This paragraph covers one TCR beta chain sequence. Its antigen is unknown. Clones were read by immunoSEQ multiplex PCR, and TCRdb kept only the in-frame ones, dropping some. The sample holds approximately 110,000 clones; roughly nine tenths are singletons and the top ten take approximately 4%. This record belongs to a study of cytomegalovirus exposure and HLA in healthy donors. Overall study results and limits: In vitro assays verified that three CMV-associated chains recognized CMV antigens specifically.

CDR3 length equals 13 residues. Germline loops: CDR1 MDHEN, CDR2 SYDVKM. The germline V and J ends were trimmed by 5 bases and 3 bases, with 10 bases remaining between them. This clonotype originated in a woman aged 18-29 years in good health and CMV-seropositive. The chain joins TRBV28 to TRBJ1-1; D perhaps matches TRBD1 (5 bases). Sequencing was done on a sample of PBMCs. The CDR3 region has the DNA TGTGCCAGCAGTCCACCAGGGCACACTGAAGCTTTCTTT. It is translated as CASSPPGHTEAFF.